The rows below give T cell receptor beta chains drawn from one sample of a study of T cell changes during pregnancy in multiple sclerosis. Data came from immunoSEQ multiplex PCR; TCRdb stores just in-frame clones and leaves some out. The sample shows approximately 59,000 clones, 90% to 95% of them seen only once. The sample in question was peripheral blood, obtained in the third trimester of pregnancy. These receptors came from a female donor in good health, enrolled as a control in a pregnancy study. Both conserved end residues are part of each CDR3. D genes are given only for firm matches. Not every row has a clone size; where given, it reads once, few, many or a size class.

size	V	D	J	CDR3	DNA
-	TRBV7-8	-	TRBJ1-6	CASSLEAGALHF	TGTGCCAGCAGCTTAGAAGCGGGGGCCCTCCACTTT
-	TRBV7-8	TRBD2	TRBJ2-1	CASSPQTSGGYNEQFF	TGTGCCAGCAGCCCCCAGACTAGCGGGGGCTACAATGAGCAGTTCTTC
-	TRBV6-6	TRBD1	TRBJ1-2	CASSNRDRMNYGYTF	TGTGCCAGCAGTAACCGGGACAGGATGAACTATGGCTACACCTTC
-	TRBV4-1	-	TRBJ2-5	CASSRTGTPDGQETQYF	TGCGCCAGCAGCCGAACCGGGACACCGGACGGGCAAGAGACCCAGTACTTC
-	TRBV4-3	-	TRBJ1-2	CASSHLSYYGYTF	TGCGCCAGCAGCCACTTAAGCTACTATGGCTACACCTTC
-	TRBV6-5	-	TRBJ2-5	CASGYGEETQYF	TGTGCCAGCGGCTACGGGGAAGAGACCCAGTACTTC
once	TRBV4-3	-	TRBJ1-3	CASSQDRVGNTIYF	TGCGCCAGCAGCCAAGACAGGGTTGGAAACACCATATATTTT
-	TRBV11-1	TRBD1	TRBJ2-7	CASSAGQGAYEQYF	TGTGCCAGCAGCGCCGGACAGGGGGCCTACGAGCAGTACTTC
-	TRBV5-1	-	TRBJ2-5	CASSLLQSGETQYF	TGCGCCAGCAGCTTGTTACAGTCCGGCGAGACCCAGTACTTC
-	TRBV9	TRBD1	TRBJ1-1	CASSATPGQGNTEAFF	TGTGCCAGCAGCGCAACTCCGGGACAGGGAAACACTGAAGCTTTCTTT
-	TRBV9	-	TRBJ2-3	CASSPSPSTYTDTQYF	TGTGCCAGCAGCCCCTCGCCCTCGACTTACACAGATACGCAGTATTTT
-	TRBV10-3	-	TRBJ1-2	CAIRGSDSIYGYTF	TGTGCCATCAGGGGCTCGGACAGCATCTATGGCTACACCTTC
-	TRBV7-9	-	TRBJ2-3	CASSFRSGGRGADTQYF	TGTGCCAGCAGCTTCCGTTCCGGTGGCAGGGGCGCCGATACGCAGTATTTT
once	TRBV4-2	-	TRBJ2-1	CASSQETQWLNEQFF	TGTGCCAGCAGCCAAGAGACTCAATGGTTGAATGAGCAGTTCTTC
-	TRBV5-1	-	TRBJ2-2	CASSSEWSGELFF	TGCGCCAGCAGCTCCGAGTGGTCCGGGGAGCTGTTTTTT
-	TRBV19	-	TRBJ1-1	CASSIRLNTEAFF	TGTGCCAGTAGTATCCGGTTAAATACTGAAGCTTTCTTT
once	TRBV7-8	-	TRBJ1-1	CASTGDPDGAFF	TGTGCCAGCACGGGGGACCCCGACGGAGCTTTCTTT
-	TRBV18	TRBD1	TRBJ2-2	CASSSLVRGQGRYTGELFF	TGTGCCAGCTCCTCCCTGGTTCGAGGACAGGGGCGATACACCGGGGAGCTGTTTTTT
-	TRBV6-5	-	TRBJ1-2	CASSYPGLLSGYTF	TGTGCCAGCAGTTACCCGGGACTACTCTCTGGCTACACCTTC
-	TRBV10-3	-	TRBJ1-3	CAISEPGISGNTIYF	TGTGCCATCAGTGAGCCGGGGATCTCTGGAAACACCATATATTTT
-	TRBV5-4	-	TRBJ2-5	CASSRQIQTAQYF	TGTGCCAGCAGCCGACAGATACAAACGGCCCAGTACTTC
-	TRBV28	-	TRBJ2-1	CASSFRAGASYNEQFF	TGTGCCAGCAGTTTTAGGGCGGGGGCCTCGTACAATGAGCAGTTCTTC